One sample yielded the 9 T cell receptor beta chains listed below, sequenced in a study of human T cells and chemical hapten exposure. TCRdb fed the RACE reads into MiXCR, producing one record per CDR3 protein. The repertoire has approximately 100,000 distinct CDR3 sequences, more than 9.5% of them found once; the top ten carry under 4.5%. The time point here: patch test 1, 2 weeks after DPC sensitization. Described treatment: therapeutic diphenylcyclopropenone sensitization with weekly scalp DPC. Material: whole blood, obtained in connection with sensitization to the hapten diphenylcyclopropenone (DPC). The receptors were sampled from a woman aged 40 to 55 with alopecia areata. Some clones in this sample may be carry-over from other donors' samples.

This clonotype was detected many times. This sequence joins TRBV18 and TRBJ2-4; 7 bases fit TRBD1. Germline values: CDR1 KGHSH, CDR2 LQKENI. There are 16 residues in the CDR3. J gave up 1 base and V 1 base, and 4 bases lay outside the gene matches. CDR3 residues: CASSPQGALAKNIQYF. In nucleotides, the CDR3 is TGTGCCAGCTCACCACAGGGGGCGCTCGCCAAAAACATTCAGTACTTC.

V is TRBV9 and J is TRBJ2-4; possible D gene TRBD2, 5 bases. CDR1 SGDLS and CDR2 YYNGEE come from the germline V gene. Trimming removed 0 bases from V and 0 bases from J, with 10 bases in between. The CDR3 is made up of 16 amino acids. The CDR3: CASSVGAGLAKNIQYF. CDR3 DNA sequence: TGTGCCAGCAGCGTAGGGGCAGGACTAGCCAAAAACATTCAGTACTTC.

In its sample, this clonotype was seen many times. The chain is built from TRBV20-1 and TRBJ2-7, with D uncertain. From germline, CDR1 is DFQATT and CDR2 SNEGSKA (reference sequence). V dropped 0 bases and J dropped 3 bases, with 12 bases sitting between them. The CDR3 is 14 amino acids. The CDR3 sequence is CSARDGISFYEQYF. DNA for the CDR3: TGCAGTGCTAGAGATGGCATCAGCTTCTACGAGCAGTACTTC.

This clonotype was counted many times. This chain uses TRBV7-2 with TRBJ2-5; no definite D call. The CDR3 spans 11 residues. Looked up from germline, CDR1 is SGHTA and CDR2 is FQGNSA. V shed 1 base and J shed 5 bases, with 2 bases lying between them. CDR3 sequence (DNA): TGTGCCAGCAGCTTAGTTGAGACCCAGTACTTC. Translation gives CASSLVETQYF.

This chain joins TRBV5-4 and TRBJ2-3; 8 nucleotides align to TRBD2. The germline V gene encodes CDR1 SGHNT and CDR2 YYREEE (reference sequence). CDR3 length: 17 amino acids. Trimming removed 4 bases from V and 2 bases from J; junction bases left unmatched: 12. The CDR3 here is CASSLLGGSGVTDTQYF. In DNA, the CDR3 is TGTGCCAGCAGCCTACTGGGGGGTAGCGGGGTCACAGATACGCAGTATTTT.

The genes are TRBV20-1 and TRBJ2-1, with TRBD2 identical over 12 bases. This CDR3 comprises 14 residues. Per germline, CDR1 DFQATT and CDR2 SNEGSKA (reference sequence). Unmatched junction bases numbered 12, after V lost 3 bases and J lost 15 bases. The CDR3 protein is CSASSLAGGRGGFF. In nucleotides, the CDR3 is TGCAGTGCTAGCAGCCTAGCGGGAGGGCGAGGGGGGTTCTTC.

This clonotype has a handful of counts. The chain links TRBV19 to TRBJ2-7; D uncertain. The length of the CDR3 is 14 residues. Per germline, CDR1 LNHDA and CDR2 SQIVND (reference sequence). Trimming shortened V by 1 base and J by 0 bases, and 7 bases separated the two germline ends. CDR3: CASSIVAVSYEQYF. The CDR3 DNA reads TGTGCCAGTAGTATAGTGGCGGTCTCCTACGAGCAGTACTTC.

This clonotype turned up a few times. The chain couples TRBV20-1 to TRBJ2-6; D gene uncertain. The CDR3 consists of 14 residues. The V end was cut by 5 bases, the J end by 0 bases, with 8 bases between. CDR1 is DFQATT, CDR2 SNEGSKA, per germline (reference sequence). CDR3 in DNA: TGCAGTGCTCCCGTCCACTCTGGGGCCAACGTCCTGACTTTC. This gives the protein CSAPVHSGANVLTF.

The count of this clonotype is one. The genes are TRBV7-8 and TRBJ2-3, with a possible D match to TRBD2 (6 bases). Germline V gives CDR1 SGHVS, CDR2 FQNEAQ. The V end was cut by 5 bases, the J end by 0 bases, with 15 bases between. This CDR3 is built from 16 residues. CDR3 sequence: CASSGNLATSTDTQYF. DNA for the CDR3: TGTGCCAGCAGCGGAAATCTAGCGACTAGCACAGATACGCAGTATTTT.